This entry features one T cell receptor (beta chain) sequence. The data stem from a study of T-cell memory formation after mild COVID-19. TCRdb re-called the 5' RACE reads through MiXCR, storing one row per CDR3 protein. Of about 120,000 distinct CDR3 sequences in the sample, 22% are singletons; the top ten hold approximately 40%. Germline CDR1 reads SGHTA; CDR2 reads FQGNSA. This CDR3 has 14 amino acids. Trimming took 5 bases from V and 6 from J, leaving 16 bases between them. This sequence originates from a man aged 18 to 29 who had mild COVID-19 (a few samples of this study predate the infection). Cell type and time point are not known. The rearrangement links TRBV7-2 to TRBJ1-1, with D unresolved. Sequenced sample: PBMCs or a T cell subset sorted from them (not recorded which). This chain's CDR3 is CASSRLTPVPEAFF. CDR3 coding DNA: TGTGCCAGCAGCCGATTGACACCCGTCCCTGAAGCTTTCTTT.